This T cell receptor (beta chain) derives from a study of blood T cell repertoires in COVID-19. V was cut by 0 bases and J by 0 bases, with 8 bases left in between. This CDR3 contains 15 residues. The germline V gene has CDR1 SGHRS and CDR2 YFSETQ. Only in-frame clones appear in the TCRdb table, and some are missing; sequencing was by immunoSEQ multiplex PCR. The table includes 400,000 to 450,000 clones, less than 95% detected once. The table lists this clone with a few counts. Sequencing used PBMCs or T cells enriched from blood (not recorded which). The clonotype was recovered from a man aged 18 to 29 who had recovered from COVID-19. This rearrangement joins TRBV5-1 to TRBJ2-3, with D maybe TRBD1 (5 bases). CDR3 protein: CASSLVGASTDTQYF. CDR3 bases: TGCGCCAGCAGCTTGGTAGGGGCTAGCACAGATACGCAGTATTTT.